Listed below are T cell receptor beta chains from one sample, sequenced in a study of T cell repertoires in cytomegalovirus infection. Using its own MiXCR run on the reads, TCRdb lists one record per CDR3 protein. The sample carries 97,000 or so distinct CDR3 sequences, about 15% recorded once. The sequenced sample consisted of PBMCs. These receptors came from a human donor in good health (CMV status not recorded). Some clones in this sample may be carry-over from other donors' samples. The CDR3 runs from the conserved cysteine through the conserved F or W. A D gene is named only where the DNA matches it firmly. Clone size appears in some rows only: once, few, many, or a class for an expanded clone.

>TRBD1|TRBV7-2|TRBJ1-2|many
CASSPQGAIGYTF
TGTGCCAGCAGCCCTCAGGGGGCAATTGGCTACACCTTC
>.|TRBV28|TRBJ1-2|few
CASTLSGMSYGYTF
TGTGCCAGCACCCTAAGTGGGATGAGCTATGGCTACACCTTC
>.|TRBV7-6|TRBJ1-1|few
CASSLTEYTEAFF
TGTGCTAGCAGCTTGACAGAGTACACTGAAGCTTTCTTT
>.|TRBV20-1|TRBJ2-3|.
CSAGSGGVNTQYF
TGCAGTGCTGGATCTGGCGGGGTGAATACGCAGTATTTT
>.|TRBV7-3|TRBJ1-1|many
CASSLRWGQNTEAFF
TGTGCCAGCAGCTTAAGATGGGGGCAGAACACTGAAGCTTTCTTT
>.|TRBV29-1|TRBJ2-6|.
CSVFLSGANVLTF
TGCAGCGTTTTCCTCTCTGGGGCCAACGTCCTGACTTTC
>.|TRBV5-1|TRBJ1-1|many
CASRALRGTEAFF
TGCGCCAGCAGGGCCTTACGGGGCACTGAAGCTTTCTTT
>.|TRBV29-1|TRBJ2-1|.
CSAYGSSNEQFF
TGCAGCGCCTACGGGTCGTCGAATGAGCAGTTCTTC
>.|TRBV6-2/TRBV6-3|TRBJ1-1|.
CASWRGSNTEAFF
TGTGCCAGCTGGCGGGGGTCGAACACTGAAGCTTTCTTT
>.|TRBV7-9|TRBJ2-7|.
CASSSLTAYEQYF
TGTGCCAGCAGCTCCCTGACAGCCTACGAGCAGTACTTC
>.|TRBV20-1|TRBJ2-5|few
CSASPANQETQYF
TGCAGTGCTAGTCCTGCGAACCAGGAGACCCAGTACTTC
>.|TRBV7-2|TRBJ1-2|many
CASSLGTANYGYTF
TGTGCCAGCAGCTTAGGGACCGCCAACTATGGCTACACCTTC
>.|TRBV28|TRBJ1-1|few
CASLKHRKNTEAFF
TGTGCCAGTCTAAAACACCGGAAGAACACTGAAGCTTTCTTT
>TRBD2|TRBV7-2|TRBJ2-2|many
CASSFLAGPTGELFF
TGTGCCAGCAGCTTCCTAGCGGGGCCCACCGGGGAGCTGTTTTTT
>.|TRBV7-2|TRBJ2-3|few
CASSLEGLATDTQYF
TGTGCCAGCAGCTTAGAAGGTCTAGCTACAGATACGCAGTATTTT
>.|TRBV15|TRBJ2-5|.
CATSRERDSQYF
TGTGCCACCAGCAGAGAACGGGACTCCCAGTACTTC